A selection of T cell receptor beta chains follows, all from one sample in a study of blood T cell repertoires in COVID-19. TCRdb keeps only in-frame clones here, not all; method: immunoSEQ multiplex PCR. The data hold about 210,000 clones, with about 76% observed a single time. The sequencing input was PBMCs or T cells enriched from blood (not recorded which). The receptors originated from a woman between 45 and 65 years old with acute COVID-19. Both conserved end residues are part of each CDR3. Fields, in order: V gene, J gene, D gene, clone size, CDR3 protein, CDR3 DNA. The D gene is left open where the match is weak. Only some rows state a clone size, as once, few, many or a class for expanded clones.

v_call: TRBV5-1; j_call: TRBJ2-1; d_call: NA; clone_size: NA; cdr3_aa: CASSLSRQANNEQFF; cdr3_nt: TGCGCCAGCAGCTTGTCTCGACAGGCTAACAATGAGCAGTTCTTC
v_call: TRBV2; j_call: TRBJ2-3; d_call: NA; clone_size: NA; cdr3_aa: CALGADANTQYF; cdr3_nt: TGTGCCCTTGGGGCTGATGCAAATACGCAGTATTTT
v_call: TRBV11-3; j_call: TRBJ1-3; d_call: TRBD1; clone_size: NA; cdr3_aa: CASSLFRDSAGNTIYF; cdr3_nt: TGTGCCAGCAGCCTGTTTCGGGACAGTGCTGGAAACACCATATATTTT
v_call: TRBV7-2; j_call: TRBJ1-5; d_call: NA; clone_size: medium-sized; cdr3_aa: CASSLDPGGNQPQHF; cdr3_nt: TGTGCCAGCAGCTTAGATCCGGGGGGCAATCAGCCCCAGCATTTT
v_call: TRBV5-4; j_call: TRBJ1-4; d_call: TRBD1; clone_size: NA; cdr3_aa: CASSRKLGGAGPTNEKLFF; cdr3_nt: TGTGCCAGCAGCCGAAAACTAGGGGGCGCCGGGCCAACTAATGAAAAACTGTTTTTT
v_call: TRBV14; j_call: TRBJ2-1; d_call: NA; clone_size: NA; cdr3_aa: CASSQRGSYNEQFF; cdr3_nt: TGTGCCAGCAGCCAAAGAGGGTCCTACAATGAGCAGTTCTTC
v_call: TRBV6-5; j_call: TRBJ1-2; d_call: NA; clone_size: NA; cdr3_aa: CASSYRRTDYGYTF; cdr3_nt: TGTGCCAGCAGTTACCGTAGGACAGACTATGGCTACACCTTC
v_call: TRBV2; j_call: TRBJ2-3; d_call: TRBD2; clone_size: NA; cdr3_aa: CASSERLAESDTQYF; cdr3_nt: TGTGCCAGCAGTGAACGTCTAGCGGAGTCAGATACGCAGTATTTT
v_call: TRBV7-9; j_call: TRBJ2-1; d_call: NA; clone_size: NA; cdr3_aa: CASSPQHTPDNEQFF; cdr3_nt: TGTGCCAGCAGCCCACAACACACCCCTGACAATGAGCAGTTCTTC
v_call: TRBV3-1/TRBV3-2; j_call: TRBJ2-1; d_call: TRBD2; clone_size: NA; cdr3_aa: CASSQMAGGASYNEQFF; cdr3_nt: TGTGCCAGCAGCCAGATGGCGGGGGGCGCTTCCTACAATGAGCAGTTCTTC
v_call: TRBV2; j_call: TRBJ2-6; d_call: TRBD1; clone_size: many; cdr3_aa: CASTIQGAGANVLTF; cdr3_nt: TGTGCCAGCACAATCCAGGGGGCTGGGGCCAACGTCCTGACTTTC
v_call: TRBV18; j_call: TRBJ1-3; d_call: NA; clone_size: NA; cdr3_aa: CASSTTPSGNTIYF; cdr3_nt: TGTGCCAGCTCAACCACTCCCTCTGGAAACACCATATATTTT
v_call: TRBV5-8; j_call: TRBJ1-2; d_call: TRBD1; clone_size: NA; cdr3_aa: CASSPKGRQGVNYGYTF; cdr3_nt: TGTGCCAGCAGCCCAAAGGGCAGACAGGGGGTTAACTATGGCTACACCTTC
v_call: TRBV19; j_call: TRBJ1-6; d_call: TRBD1; clone_size: NA; cdr3_aa: CASSGTGNSPLHF; cdr3_nt: TGTGCCAGCTCGGGGACAGGGAATTCACCCCTCCACTTT
v_call: TRBV7-2; j_call: TRBJ1-2; d_call: NA; clone_size: NA; cdr3_aa: CASSSSPGSPYGYTF; cdr3_nt: TGTGCCAGCAGCTCTTCCCCCGGGTCCCCTTATGGCTACACCTTC
v_call: TRBV7-2; j_call: TRBJ1-3; d_call: NA; clone_size: NA; cdr3_aa: CASSLRAETELYF; cdr3_nt: TGTGCCAGCAGCCTACGGGCGGAGACAGAGCTATATTTT
v_call: TRBV3-1/TRBV3-2; j_call: TRBJ2-1; d_call: TRBD2; clone_size: NA; cdr3_aa: CASSNGLAGGKNEQFF; cdr3_nt: TGTGCCAGCAGCAACGGACTAGCGGGGGGTAAAAATGAGCAGTTCTTC
v_call: TRBV18; j_call: TRBJ2-7; d_call: TRBD1; clone_size: NA; cdr3_aa: CASSPMTGSYEQYF; cdr3_nt: TGTGCCAGCTCACCAATGACAGGGTCCTACGAGCAGTACTTC
v_call: TRBV5-6; j_call: TRBJ2-2; d_call: TRBD2; clone_size: NA; cdr3_aa: CASSSGLAETGELFF; cdr3_nt: TGTGCCAGCAGCTCGGGACTAGCGGAAACCGGGGAGCTGTTTTTT
v_call: TRBV6-6; j_call: TRBJ1-1; d_call: TRBD1; clone_size: once; cdr3_aa: CASSPGQREAFF; cdr3_nt: TGTGCCAGCAGTCCGGGACAGAGAGAAGCTTTCTTT
v_call: TRBV28; j_call: TRBJ2-7; d_call: NA; clone_size: few; cdr3_aa: CATRAITAYEQYF; cdr3_nt: TGTGCCACTAGAGCGATAACGGCCTACGAGCAGTACTTC
v_call: TRBV7-9; j_call: TRBJ1-2; d_call: NA; clone_size: few; cdr3_aa: CASSLDTIGYTF; cdr3_nt: TGTGCCAGCAGCTTAGATACAATTGGCTACACCTTC
v_call: TRBV6-5; j_call: TRBJ2-1; d_call: TRBD2; clone_size: NA; cdr3_aa: CASRTSGGWREQFF; cdr3_nt: TGTGCCAGCAGGACTAGCGGGGGTTGGAGGGAGCAGTTCTTC
v_call: TRBV2; j_call: TRBJ1-4; d_call: TRBD1; clone_size: NA; cdr3_aa: CASSEVGTGFNEKLFF; cdr3_nt: TGTGCCAGCAGTGAAGTAGGGACAGGTTTTAATGAAAAACTGTTTTTT
v_call: TRBV19; j_call: TRBJ1-3; d_call: NA; clone_size: NA; cdr3_aa: CASSTQGSGNTIYF; cdr3_nt: TGTGCCAGTAGTACACAGGGATCTGGAAACACCATATATTTT
v_call: TRBV25-1; j_call: TRBJ1-2; d_call: TRBD1; clone_size: NA; cdr3_aa: CASSPGTGDVEGYTF; cdr3_nt: TGTGCCAGCAGTCCTGGGACAGGGGATGTGGAGGGCTACACCTTC
v_call: TRBV3-1/TRBV3-2; j_call: TRBJ2-1; d_call: TRBD2; clone_size: NA; cdr3_aa: CASSQFASGSNEQFF; cdr3_nt: TGTGCCAGCAGCCAATTCGCTAGCGGGAGCAATGAGCAGTTCTTC
v_call: TRBV28; j_call: TRBJ2-5; d_call: TRBD1; clone_size: few; cdr3_aa: CASSSGGRKETQYF; cdr3_nt: TGTGCCAGCAGCTCAGGGGGCCGTAAAGAGACCCAGTACTTC
v_call: TRBV5-8; j_call: TRBJ1-2; d_call: TRBD1; clone_size: NA; cdr3_aa: CASSLQGYGYTF; cdr3_nt: TGTGCCAGCAGCCTACAGGGGTACGGCTACACCTTC
v_call: TRBV27; j_call: TRBJ1-1; d_call: NA; clone_size: NA; cdr3_aa: CASSFLTGPGGVTEAFF; cdr3_nt: TGTGCCAGCAGTTTCTTGACAGGCCCGGGGGGTGTCACTGAAGCTTTCTTT
v_call: TRBV28; j_call: TRBJ2-1; d_call: TRBD2; clone_size: once; cdr3_aa: CASSLVGLPYNEQFF; cdr3_nt: TGTGCCAGCAGCCTCGTGGGACTACCCTACAATGAGCAGTTCTTC
v_call: TRBV11-2; j_call: TRBJ2-4; d_call: NA; clone_size: NA; cdr3_aa: CASTSQGIAKNIQYF; cdr3_nt: TGTGCCAGCACATCGCAGGGGATAGCCAAAAACATTCAGTACTTC
v_call: TRBV28; j_call: TRBJ2-5; d_call: NA; clone_size: NA; cdr3_aa: CASCGGARRTQYF; cdr3_nt: TGTGCCAGCTGCGGCGGGGCAAGACGGACCCAGTACTTC
v_call: TRBV11-1; j_call: TRBJ1-4; d_call: NA; clone_size: NA; cdr3_aa: CASSLRSVTNEKLFF; cdr3_nt: TGTGCCAGCAGCTTGCGATCCGTTACTAATGAAAAACTGTTTTTT
v_call: TRBV5-1; j_call: TRBJ1-4; d_call: TRBD1; clone_size: once; cdr3_aa: CASSQGTGQPNEKLFF; cdr3_nt: TGCGCCAGCAGCCAGGGGACAGGGCAGCCTAATGAAAAACTGTTTTTT
v_call: TRBV7-2; j_call: TRBJ2-3; d_call: TRBD1; clone_size: NA; cdr3_aa: CASSDRGTGGARQYF; cdr3_nt: TGTGCCAGCAGCGACCGGGGGACAGGGGGCGCGAGGCAGTATTTT
v_call: TRBV2; j_call: TRBJ1-2; d_call: NA; clone_size: NA; cdr3_aa: CASKRTVIIYGYTF; cdr3_nt: TGTGCCAGCAAGAGGACAGTGATTATCTATGGCTACACCTTC
v_call: TRBV7-8; j_call: TRBJ1-1; d_call: NA; clone_size: NA; cdr3_aa: CASSLASQSSAFF; cdr3_nt: TGTGCCAGCAGCTTAGCCTCTCAGTCTTCAGCTTTCTTT
v_call: TRBV27; j_call: TRBJ2-7; d_call: TRBD1; clone_size: NA; cdr3_aa: CASSLSGRGWYEQYF; cdr3_nt: TGTGCCAGCAGTTTATCAGGCAGGGGGTGGTACGAGCAGTACTTC
v_call: TRBV18; j_call: TRBJ1-6; d_call: TRBD1; clone_size: NA; cdr3_aa: CASSPRQGRNSPLHF; cdr3_nt: TGTGCCAGCTCACCGAGACAGGGCCGCAATTCACCCCTCCACTTT
v_call: TRBV6-5; j_call: TRBJ1-1; d_call: TRBD1; clone_size: once; cdr3_aa: CASNQDRVGTEAFF; cdr3_nt: TGTGCCAGCAATCAGGACAGGGTGGGAACTGAAGCTTTCTTT
v_call: TRBV4-2; j_call: TRBJ2-1; d_call: TRBD2; clone_size: NA; cdr3_aa: CASSQDRGGNYNEQFF; cdr3_nt: TGTGCCAGCAGCCAAGACCGCGGGGGGAATTACAATGAGCAGTTCTTC
v_call: TRBV18; j_call: TRBJ2-1; d_call: NA; clone_size: NA; cdr3_aa: CASSPVPGPPYNEQFF; cdr3_nt: TGTGCCAGCTCACCAGTCCCAGGGCCCCCCTACAATGAGCAGTTCTTC
v_call: TRBV7-2; j_call: TRBJ2-5; d_call: TRBD1; clone_size: NA; cdr3_aa: CASSLAGQGETQYF; cdr3_nt: TGTGCCAGCAGCTTAGCGGGACAGGGAGAGACCCAGTACTTC
v_call: TRBV28; j_call: TRBJ1-2; d_call: TRBD1; clone_size: NA; cdr3_aa: CASSLQGAYYGYTF; cdr3_nt: TGTGCCAGCAGTTTGCAGGGGGCTTACTATGGCTACACCTTC
v_call: TRBV6-2/TRBV6-3; j_call: TRBJ1-2; d_call: TRBD1; clone_size: NA; cdr3_aa: CASSFTGEYGYTF; cdr3_nt: TGTGCCAGCAGCTTTACAGGGGAATATGGCTACACCTTC
v_call: TRBV7-9; j_call: TRBJ2-3; d_call: TRBD2; clone_size: NA; cdr3_aa: CASFPREGLIDTQYF; cdr3_nt: TGTGCCAGCTTCCCCCGGGAGGGTTTAATTGATACGCAGTATTTT
v_call: TRBV6-5; j_call: TRBJ2-7; d_call: NA; clone_size: few; cdr3_aa: CASRPTQSGSYEQYF; cdr3_nt: TGTGCCAGCAGGCCAACGCAGAGCGGCTCCTACGAGCAGTACTTC
v_call: TRBV19; j_call: TRBJ1-5; d_call: TRBD1; clone_size: NA; cdr3_aa: CANSRQGARAHSNQPQHF; cdr3_nt: TGTGCCAATAGTAGACAGGGGGCCCGAGCTCATAGCAATCAGCCCCAGCATTTT
v_call: TRBV5-1; j_call: TRBJ1-4; d_call: NA; clone_size: NA; cdr3_aa: CASSLGQANEKLFF; cdr3_nt: TGCGCCAGCAGCTTGGGACAGGCTAATGAAAAACTGTTTTTT
v_call: TRBV18; j_call: TRBJ2-7; d_call: TRBD2; clone_size: NA; cdr3_aa: CASSPPQRGNEQYF; cdr3_nt: TGTGCCAGCTCACCACCGCAGCGGGGCAACGAGCAGTACTTC
v_call: TRBV2; j_call: TRBJ1-4; d_call: NA; clone_size: NA; cdr3_aa: CASSVGGVEEKLFF; cdr3_nt: TGTGCCAGCAGTGTTGGAGGGGTGGAGGAAAAACTGTTTTTT
v_call: TRBV27; j_call: TRBJ1-6; d_call: NA; clone_size: NA; cdr3_aa: CASREQGGAPLHF; cdr3_nt: TGTGCCAGCAGGGAACAGGGTGGAGCACCCCTCCACTTT
v_call: TRBV28; j_call: TRBJ1-4; d_call: TRBD1; clone_size: NA; cdr3_aa: CATRTGDYEKLFF; cdr3_nt: TGTGCCACCCGGACAGGGGATTATGAAAAACTGTTTTTT
v_call: TRBV11-3; j_call: TRBJ2-5; d_call: NA; clone_size: NA; cdr3_aa: CASSLRRLPPYQETQYF; cdr3_nt: TGTGCCAGCAGCTTACGGCGGCTCCCTCCGTACCAAGAGACCCAGTACTTC